This T cell receptor (beta chain) was documented in a study of blood T cell repertoires in COVID-19. Study at large: From T cells, B-cell-depleted T cells, or PBMCs came the material, which was cDNA or gDNA.

The V gene's germline CDR1 is MNHEY and CDR2 SMNVEV (reference sequence). CDR3 size: 15 residues. V shed 0 bases and J 7 bases; nucleotides not matched to a gene: 3. Libraries were prepared by immunoSEQ multiplex PCR; TCRdb keeps only in-frame clonotypes and omits some of them. The repertoire has 95,000 to 110,000 clones, approximately 87% of them found once; the top ten carry around 16%. The receptor comes from a man aged 45 to 65 with acute or convalescent COVID-19. Sequencing was done on a sample of peripheral blood. The chain couples TRBV27 to TRBJ1-6; 7 nucleotides line up with TRBD1. The CDR3: CASSLSRGLNSPLHF. The CDR3 coding sequence is TGTGCCAGCAGTTTATCAAGGGGGCTCAATTCACCCCTCCACTTT.